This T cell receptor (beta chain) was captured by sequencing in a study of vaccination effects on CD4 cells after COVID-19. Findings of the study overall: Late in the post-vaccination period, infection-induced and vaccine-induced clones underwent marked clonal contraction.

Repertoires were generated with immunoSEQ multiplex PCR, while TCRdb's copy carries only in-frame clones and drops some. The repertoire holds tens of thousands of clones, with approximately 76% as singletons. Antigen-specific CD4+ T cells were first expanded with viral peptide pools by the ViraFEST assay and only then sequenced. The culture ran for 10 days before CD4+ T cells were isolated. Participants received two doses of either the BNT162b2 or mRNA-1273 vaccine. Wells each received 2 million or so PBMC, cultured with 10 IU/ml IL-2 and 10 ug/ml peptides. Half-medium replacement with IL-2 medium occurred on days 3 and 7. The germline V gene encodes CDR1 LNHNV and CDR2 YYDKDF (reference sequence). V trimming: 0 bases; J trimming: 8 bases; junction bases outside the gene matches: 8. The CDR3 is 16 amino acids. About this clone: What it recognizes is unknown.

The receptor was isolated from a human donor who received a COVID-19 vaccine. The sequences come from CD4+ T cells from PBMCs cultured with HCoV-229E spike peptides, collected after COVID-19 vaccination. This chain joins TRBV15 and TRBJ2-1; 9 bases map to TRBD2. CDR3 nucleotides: TGTGCCACCAGCAGAGATTTTCTAGCGGGATTAGATGAGCAGTTCTTC. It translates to CATSRDFLAGLDEQFF.